The sequence of this TCR beta chain was determined in a study of T cells in women clearing cervical HPV infection. As to this clone: Its antigen remains unknown. The read terminates 3 residues before the CDR3 end, so the remaining end is supplied by the germline J gene.

Findings and limits, study-wide: A classifier using richness and V gene abundances reached an AUC of over 0.75.

The repertoire was sequenced with immunoSEQ multiplex PCR; TCRdb's copy has only in-frame clones and lacks some. The sample features around 19,000 clones, with around 17% in its top ten. CDR1 is LNHDA and CDR2 is SQIVND in the germline V gene (reference sequence). CDR3 length: 12 amino acids. The origin of this receptor is a woman between 18 and 75 years old with a cervical HPV16 infection that either progressed to CIN3+ or cleared (not recorded which). The sequencing sample was made of blood buffy coat. This chain uses TRBV19 with TRBJ1-2; 11 bases agree with TRBD1. CDR3 sequence: CASGQGADTYTF. The covered CDR3 bases are TGTGCCAGTGGACAGGGGGCAGATACC.